A selection of T cell receptor beta chains follows, all from one sample in a study of blood T cells in healthy people across ages. In TCRdb, the 5' RACE reads were re-called with MiXCR into one record per CDR3 protein. The repertoire has fewer than 900,000 distinct CDR3 sequences, more than 40% of them found once; the top ten carry around 32%. The specimen was blood. The receptors were sampled from an older woman in good health. Both conserved end residues are trimmed from each CDR3. Each record gives: V gene, D gene, J gene, CDR3 protein. A D gene is named only where the DNA matches it firmly.

>TRBV27|.|TRBJ2-2
ASSYSLGMGAGELF
>TRBV29-1|TRBD2|TRBJ2-3
SVAGTSGRASVDTQY
>TRBV7-3|.|TRBJ2-3
ASSPNPDTQY
>TRBV29-1|TRBD1|TRBJ1-1
SVQRYPDRITEAF
>TRBV4-3|.|TRBJ2-7
ASSQDQSYEQY
>TRBV9|TRBD2|TRBJ2-1
ASSASGSYNEQF
>TRBV5-5|TRBD1|TRBJ2-5
ASSLDRVGETQY
>TRBV4-1|TRBD1|TRBJ2-1
ASSQDEDRVYNEQF
>TRBV10-3|.|TRBJ1-2
AISDDRRSYGYT
>TRBV7-2|TRBD1|TRBJ2-1
ASSSRDRVYNEQF
>TRBV4-1|TRBD1|TRBJ1-6
ASTDRVDSPLH
>TRBV7-2|.|TRBJ2-3
ASSLRARASTDTQY
>TRBV6-2/TRBV6-3|.|TRBJ2-1
ASSYPVGRGGLYEQF
>TRBV2|.|TRBJ2-2
ASSRAGTNTGELF
>TRBV7-2|TRBD2|.
ASSLSGVSYDEQY
>TRBV9|TRBD1|TRBJ2-7
ASSAGTGRGEQY